Presented here are 9 T cell receptor beta chains from one specimen sequenced in a study of blood T cell repertoires in COVID-19. TCRdb's copy holds only in-frame clones and misses some; the assay was immunoSEQ multiplex PCR. The data contain some 170,000 clones, nearly 80% of them singletons. Specimen: peripheral blood. These receptors originate from a woman between 65 and 79 years old with acute or convalescent COVID-19.

This chain links TRBV19 with TRBJ2-3, with TRBD1 as a possible D gene (5 bases). The CDR3 has 15 residues. Germline lookup yields CDR1 LNHDA and CDR2 SQIVND (reference sequence). V lost 3 bases and J 2 bases, leaving 12 bases between the germline ends. Written as DNA, the CDR3 is TGTGCCAGTAGTATTCGGCCAGGGAACACAGATACGCAGTATTTT. This gives the protein CASSIRPGNTDTQYF. The whole variable domain, remainder taken from reference TRBV19 and TRBJ2-3, is DGGITQSPKYLFRKEGQNVTLSCEQNLNHDAMYWYRQDPGQGLRLIYYSQIVNDFQKGDIAEGYSVSREKKESFPLTVTSAQKNPTAFYLCASSIRPGNTDTQYFGPGTRLTVL.

CDR3 sequence (DNA): TGTGCCAGCAGCCGACAGGGGGCCTATGGCTACACCTTC. Amino acid sequence: CASSRQGAYGYTF. The chain has TRBV28 and TRBJ1-2; TRBD1 aligns across 10 bases. Trimming took 6 bases from V and 4 from J; bases not matched to a gene: 2. The germline V gene has CDR1 MDHEN and CDR2 SYDVKM. This CDR3 has 13 residues.

This clone was seen a few times. In DNA form, the CDR3 reads TGTGCCAGCAGTGAACAGGGGACGGGAAAGACAATCTATGGCTACACCTTC. Translated: CASSEQGTGKTIYGYTF. The chain uses TRBV6-1 and TRBJ1-2, with D possibly TRBD1 on 6 matching bases. The V end was cut by 2 bases, the J end by 4 bases, with 20 bases between. This CDR3 region has 17 residues. The germline CDR1 and CDR2 sequences are MNHNS and SASEGT.

The chain links TRBV19 to TRBJ2-7; 8 bases are shared with TRBD2. CDR3 length: 14 residues. Germline V gene sequence: CDR1 LNHDA, CDR2 SQIVND (reference sequence). Germline trimming cut 6 bases from V and 4 bases from J; bases unmatched to any gene: 8. CDR3 sequence: CASSQLAEYYEQYF. In DNA form, the CDR3 reads TGTGCCAGTAGCCAACTAGCGGAGTATTACGAGCAGTACTTC.

In DNA, the CDR3 is TGCGCCAGCAGCCCGGGGACAGTAGCTAACTATGGCTACACCTTC. Encoded protein: CASSPGTVANYGYTF. V usage is TRBV4-1 and J usage is TRBJ1-2; 7 bases agree with TRBD1. V lost 4 bases, J lost 0 bases, and 5 bases stayed unmatched. The CDR3 sequence is 15 residues long. Germline V gives CDR1 MGHRA, CDR2 YSYEKL.

The chain is built from TRBV2 and TRBJ2-7, with a tentative D call TRBD1 (6 bases). V shed 5 bases and J shed 4 bases, with 15 bases lying between them. This CDR3 has 14 residues. Looked up from germline, CDR1 is SNHLY and CDR2 is FYNNEI. CDR3 in DNA: TGTGCCAGCAGTCCCGGGACACACACTTACGAGCAGTACTTC. Amino acids: CASSPGTHTYEQYF.

This clone was found a few times. This sequence joins TRBV5-8 and TRBJ2-7, with 10 bases matching TRBD2. Germline trimming cut 4 bases from V and 3 bases from J; bases unmatched to any gene: 7. The CDR3 totals 15 residues. Looked up from germline, CDR1 is SGHTS and CDR2 is YDEGEE. CDR3 sequence: CASSSRTSGSYEQYF. As DNA, the CDR3 is TGTGCCAGCAGCAGCAGGACTAGCGGCAGCTACGAGCAGTACTTC. The variable domain in full, completed from reference TRBV5-8 and TRBJ2-7, reads EAGVTQSPTHLIKTRGQQATLRCSPISGHTSVYWYQQALGLGLQFLLWYDEGEERNRGNFPPRFSGRQFPNYSSELNVNALELEDSALYLCASSSRTSGSYEQYFGPGTRLTVT.

CDR3 amino acids: CASSFAPGEGKRGEQYF. CDR3 bases: TGCGCCAGCAGCTTTGCCCCTGGGGAGGGGAAAAGGGGCGAGCAGTACTTC. The chain has TRBV5-1 and TRBJ2-7, with 7 bases matching TRBD2. The CDR3 sequence is 17 residues long. Germline CDR1 reads SGHRS; CDR2 reads YFSETQ. Trimming at V came to 2 bases and at J to 6 bases, leaving 17 bases not matched to a gene.

This chain uses TRBV30 with TRBJ2-1; 13 bases are shared with TRBD2. The V segment lost 1 base and the J segment 9 bases; nucleotides outside the gene matches: 6. The germline gives CDR1 GTSNPN, CDR2 SVGIG (reference sequence). This CDR3 has 15 residues. The CDR3 sequence is CAWSAGLAGLIEQFF. As DNA, the CDR3 is TGTGCCTGGAGTGCGGGACTAGCGGGATTAATTGAGCAGTTCTTC.